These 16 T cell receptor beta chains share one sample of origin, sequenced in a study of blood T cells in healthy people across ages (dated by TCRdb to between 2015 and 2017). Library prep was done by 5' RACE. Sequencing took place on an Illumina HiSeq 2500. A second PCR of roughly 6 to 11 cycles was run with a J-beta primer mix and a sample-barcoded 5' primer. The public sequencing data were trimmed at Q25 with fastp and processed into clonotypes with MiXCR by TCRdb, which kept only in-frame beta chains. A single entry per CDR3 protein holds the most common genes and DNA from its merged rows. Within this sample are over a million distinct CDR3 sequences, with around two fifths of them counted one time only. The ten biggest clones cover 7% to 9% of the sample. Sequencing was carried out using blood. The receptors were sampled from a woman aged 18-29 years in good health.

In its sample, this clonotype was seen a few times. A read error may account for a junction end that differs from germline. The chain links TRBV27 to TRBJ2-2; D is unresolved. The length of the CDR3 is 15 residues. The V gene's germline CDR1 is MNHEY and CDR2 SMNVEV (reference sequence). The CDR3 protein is CASSFRKDYTGELFF. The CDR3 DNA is TGTGCTAGCAGTTTCCGTAAAGATTACACCGGGGAGCTGTTTTTT.

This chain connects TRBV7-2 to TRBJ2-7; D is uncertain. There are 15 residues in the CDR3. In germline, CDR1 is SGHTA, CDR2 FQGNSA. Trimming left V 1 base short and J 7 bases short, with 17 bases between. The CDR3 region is CASSLGLTLNNEQYF. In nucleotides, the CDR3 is TGTGCCAGCAGCTTAGGCCTTACCCTTAACAATGAGCAGTACTTC. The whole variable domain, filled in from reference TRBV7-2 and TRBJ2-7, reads GAGVSQSPSNKVTEKGKDVELRCDPISGHTALYWYRQSLGQGLEFLIYFQGNSAPDKSGLPSDRFSAERTGGSVSTLTIQRTQQEDSAVYLCASSLGLTLNNEQYFGPGTRLTVT.

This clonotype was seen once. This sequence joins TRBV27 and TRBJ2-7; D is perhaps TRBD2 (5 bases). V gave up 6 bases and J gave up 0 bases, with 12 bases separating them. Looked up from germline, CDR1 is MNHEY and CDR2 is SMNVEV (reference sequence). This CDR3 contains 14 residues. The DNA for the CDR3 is TGTGCCAGCAGGGTCGCGGAGGACTCCTACGAGCAGTACTTC. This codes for CASRVAEDSYEQYF.

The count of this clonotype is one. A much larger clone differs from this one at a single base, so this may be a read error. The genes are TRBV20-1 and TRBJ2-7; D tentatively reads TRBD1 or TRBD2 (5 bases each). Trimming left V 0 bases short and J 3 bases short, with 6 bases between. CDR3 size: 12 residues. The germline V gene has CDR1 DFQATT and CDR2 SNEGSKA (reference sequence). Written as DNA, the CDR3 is TGCAGTGCTAGAGAGGGGGTCTACGAGCAGTACTTC. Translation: CSAREGVYEQYF.

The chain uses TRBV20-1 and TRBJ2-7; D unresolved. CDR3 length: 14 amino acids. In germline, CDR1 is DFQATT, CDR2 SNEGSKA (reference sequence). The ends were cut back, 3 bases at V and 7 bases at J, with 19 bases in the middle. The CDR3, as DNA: TGCAGTGCTAGTGACGGCCGAGGCGCAAAAGAGCAGTACTTC. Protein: CSASDGRGAKEQYF.

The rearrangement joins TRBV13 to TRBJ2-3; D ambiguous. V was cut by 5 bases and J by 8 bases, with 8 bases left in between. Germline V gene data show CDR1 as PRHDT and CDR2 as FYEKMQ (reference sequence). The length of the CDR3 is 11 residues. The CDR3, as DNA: TGTGCCAGCAGCACTAAGGGTACGCAGTATTTT. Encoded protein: CASSTKGTQYF.

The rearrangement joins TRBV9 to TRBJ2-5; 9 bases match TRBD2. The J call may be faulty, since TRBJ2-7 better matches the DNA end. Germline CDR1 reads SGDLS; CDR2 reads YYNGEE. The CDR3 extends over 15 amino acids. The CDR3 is CASSVGSGGRYEQYF. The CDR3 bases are TGTGCCAGCAGCGTAGGGAGCGGGGGGCGCTACGAGCAGTACTTC.

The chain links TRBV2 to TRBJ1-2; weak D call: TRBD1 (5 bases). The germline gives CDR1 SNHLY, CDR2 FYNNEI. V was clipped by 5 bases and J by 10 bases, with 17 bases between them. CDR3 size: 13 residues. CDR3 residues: CASSSSQGFDYTF. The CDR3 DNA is TGTGCCAGCAGTAGCTCTCAGGGATTTGACTACACCTTC.

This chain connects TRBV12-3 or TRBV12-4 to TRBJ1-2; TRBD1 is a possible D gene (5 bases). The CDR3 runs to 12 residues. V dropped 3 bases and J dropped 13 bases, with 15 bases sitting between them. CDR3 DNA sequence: TGTGCCAGCAGTTTTAGGGGCAGCCGTTCCACCTTC. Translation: CASSFRGSRSTF.

The CDR3 protein is CSARPRELADTQYF. In nucleotides, the CDR3 is TGCAGTGCTAGGCCGCGGGAGCTGGCAGATACGCAGTATTTT. The chain employs TRBV20-1 and TRBJ2-3; 7 nucleotides match TRBD2. The germline gives CDR1 DFQATT, CDR2 SNEGSKA (reference sequence). The junction had 7 bases not matched to a gene; V was cut back by 3 bases and J by 4 bases. CDR3 length: 14 amino acids.

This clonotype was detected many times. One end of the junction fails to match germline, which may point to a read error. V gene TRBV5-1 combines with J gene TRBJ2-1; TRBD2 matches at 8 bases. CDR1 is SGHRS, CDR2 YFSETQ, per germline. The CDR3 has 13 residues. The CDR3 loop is CASSGSSYNEQFF. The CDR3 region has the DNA TGTGCCAGCAGCGGGAGCTCCTACAATGAGCAGTTCTTC.

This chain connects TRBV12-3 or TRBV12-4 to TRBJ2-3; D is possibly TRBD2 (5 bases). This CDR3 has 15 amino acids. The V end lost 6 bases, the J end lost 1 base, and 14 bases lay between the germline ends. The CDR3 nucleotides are TGTGCCAGCAGCCGAAGGGAGTGGGGCACAGATACGCAGTATTTT. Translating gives CASSRREWGTDTQYF.

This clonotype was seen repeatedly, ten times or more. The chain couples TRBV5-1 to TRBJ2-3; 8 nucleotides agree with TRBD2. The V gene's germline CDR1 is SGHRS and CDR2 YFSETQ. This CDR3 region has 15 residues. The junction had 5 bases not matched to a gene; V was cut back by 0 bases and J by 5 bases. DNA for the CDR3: TGCGCCAGCAGCTTGGTCGGGGGGGCCAAAGATACGCAGTATTTT. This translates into CASSLVGGAKDTQYF.

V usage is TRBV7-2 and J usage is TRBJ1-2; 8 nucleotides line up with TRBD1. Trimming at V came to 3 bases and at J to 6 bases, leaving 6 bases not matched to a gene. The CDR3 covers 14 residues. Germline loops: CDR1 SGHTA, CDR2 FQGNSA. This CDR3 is CASSLETGVHGYTF. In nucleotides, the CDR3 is TGTGCCAGCAGCTTGGAGACAGGGGTGCATGGCTACACCTTC.

CDR3 nucleotides: TGTGCCAGCAGTTTGGCCCCGAAATTTATATCAGGAACCTCCTACAATGAGCAGTTCTTC. Its translation is CASSLAPKFISGTSYNEQFF. The gene calls are TRBV6-2 or TRBV6-3 and TRBJ2-1, with D uncertain. Germline V gene sequence: CDR1 MNHEY, CDR2 SVGEGT. The V end was cut by 4 bases, the J end by 0 bases, with 25 bases between. The CDR3 extends over 20 amino acids.

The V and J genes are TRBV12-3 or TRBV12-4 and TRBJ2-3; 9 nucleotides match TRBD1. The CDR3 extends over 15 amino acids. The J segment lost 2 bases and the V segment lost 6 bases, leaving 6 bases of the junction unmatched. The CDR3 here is CASSAGTGHTDTQYF. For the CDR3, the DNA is TGTGCCAGCAGCGCCGGGACAGGGCACACAGATACGCAGTATTTT.